These T cell receptor beta chains were read from a single sample in a study of memory CD4+ T cells and cytomegalovirus serostatus. Method: immunoSEQ multiplex PCR; TCRdb's copy keeps in-frame clones and lacks some. The sample shows about 56,000 clones, 82% of them seen only once. Specimen: memory CD4+ T cells from blood. These receptors all stem from an adult in good health and CMV-seronegative. Both conserved end residues are part of each CDR3. A D gene is named only where the DNA matches it firmly. Size is stated for part of the rows, as once, few or many counts, or as a class when the clone is expanded.

TRBV27	NA	TRBJ1-1	NA	CASSLSGSFILHRTEAFF	TGTGCCAGCAGTTTATCAGGTAGTTTTATCCTGCACCGCACTGAAGCTTTCTTT
TRBV7-9	NA	TRBJ1-3	once	CASSLGAQLSGNTIYF	TGTGCCAGCAGCTTAGGGGCCCAACTCTCTGGAAACACCATATATTTT
TRBV18	NA	TRBJ1-4	NA	CASSPALNVNEKLFF	TGTGCCAGCTCACCAGCCCTCAACGTTAATGAAAAACTGTTTTTT
TRBV9	NA	TRBJ1-1	NA	CASSPSPWEREAFF	TGTGCCAGCAGCCCGAGCCCATGGGAACGAGAAGCTTTCTTT
TRBV19	NA	TRBJ1-5	NA	CASSIGGASLSNQPQHF	TGTGCCAGTAGTATAGGGGGGGCCAGCCTTAGCAATCAGCCCCAGCATTTT
TRBV7-2	NA	TRBJ2-5	NA	CASSYVGGRSLETQYF	TGTGCCAGCAGCTACGTTGGCGGACGGAGCCTCGAGACCCAGTACTTC
TRBV25-1	NA	TRBJ1-4	NA	CASSERAEVEKLFF	TGTGCCAGCAGTGAAAGGGCCGAAGTCGAAAAACTGTTTTTT
TRBV6-5	NA	TRBJ2-1	NA	CASSYSRQRNEQFF	TGTGCCAGCAGTTACTCTAGACAGAGGAATGAGCAGTTCTTC
TRBV6-5	NA	TRBJ2-1	medium-sized	CASKSGKGDEQFF	TGTGCCAGCAAATCGGGAAAGGGGGATGAGCAGTTCTTC
TRBV7-3	NA	TRBJ2-3	NA	CASSRNGGYTDTQYF	TGTGCCAGCAGCCGCAACGGTGGCTACACAGATACGCAGTATTTT
TRBV7-2	NA	TRBJ1-1	NA	CASRFRGREAFF	TGTGCCAGCAGATTCAGGGGTCGCGAAGCTTTCTTT
TRBV18	TRBD1	TRBJ1-2	NA	CASSPGGQGGYGYTF	TGTGCCAGCTCACCAGGGGGACAGGGAGGCTATGGCTACACCTTC
TRBV7-9	NA	TRBJ1-1	few	CASSKNRLPPEAFF	TGTGCCAGCAGCAAAAACAGGTTACCCCCTGAAGCTTTCTTT
TRBV2	TRBD2	TRBJ2-7	NA	CASNLGGVGEQYF	TGTGCCAGCAACCTTGGGGGGGTTGGAGAGCAGTACTTC
TRBV6-1	NA	TRBJ2-7	NA	CASKRWGPYEQYF	TGTGCCAGCAAACGTTGGGGGCCCTACGAGCAGTACTTC
TRBV5-1	NA	TRBJ2-3	once	CASSLEVLGDTQYF	TGCGCCAGCAGCTTGGAAGTCCTGGGAGATACGCAGTATTTT
TRBV18	NA	TRBJ2-1	few	CASSPDYGKHNEQFF	TGTGCCAGCTCACCGGATTATGGTAAACACAATGAGCAGTTCTTC
TRBV5-4	NA	TRBJ2-3	NA	CASSPRRGRLTDTQYF	TGTGCCAGCAGCCCAAGAAGGGGAAGGCTCACAGATACGCAGTATTTT
TRBV18	NA	TRBJ1-6	once	CASSQSGLDSPLHF	TGTGCCAGCTCACAGTCGGGTTTGGATTCACCCCTCCACTTT
TRBV6-6	NA	TRBJ1-2	NA	CASSPPDYGYTF	TGTGCCAGCAGCCCTCCTGACTATGGCTACACCTTC
TRBV7-2	NA	TRBJ2-5	NA	CASSPYQETQYF	TGTGCCAGCAGCCCTTACCAAGAGACCCAGTACTTC
TRBV5-4	NA	TRBJ2-7	NA	CASSSLRDGGYEQYF	TGTGCCAGCAGCTCGCTCCGGGACGGCGGCTACGAGCAGTACTTC
TRBV6-5	NA	TRBJ1-2	NA	CASSYQAGSDGYTF	TGTGCCAGCAGTTACCAAGCAGGATCCGATGGCTACACCTTC
TRBV6-6	NA	TRBJ1-5	NA	CASSYRRDSNQPQHF	TGTGCCAGCAGTTACCGCAGGGATAGCAATCAGCCCCAGCATTTT
TRBV19	NA	TRBJ2-2	once	CAIQGYGELFF	TGTGCCATCCAGGGGTACGGGGAGCTGTTTTTT
TRBV4-3	NA	TRBJ2-6	NA	CASSQGRGVSGANVLTF	TGCGCCAGCAGCCAAGGCAGGGGTGTGTCCGGGGCCAACGTCCTGACTTTC
TRBV30	NA	TRBJ2-2	NA	CAWTPGRRGGTGELFF	TGTGCCTGGACCCCCGGGCGCAGGGGAGGCACCGGGGAGCTGTTTTTT
TRBV11-2	NA	TRBJ2-3	NA	CASSLEGTDTQYF	TGTGCCAGCAGTCTGGAGGGGACAGATACGCAGTATTTT
TRBV10-3	TRBD2	TRBJ2-1	NA	CAISVSNSGEYNEQFF	TGTGCCATCAGTGTATCTAATAGCGGGGAATACAATGAGCAGTTCTTC
TRBV2	TRBD2	TRBJ2-3	NA	CASSEGMLAGGLQDTQYF	TGTGCCAGCAGTGAGGGGATGCTAGCGGGGGGCCTCCAGGATACGCAGTATTTT
TRBV9	NA	TRBJ2-3	NA	CASSSHGTPLPTDTQYF	TGTGCCAGCAGCTCCCACGGTACCCCCCTTCCAACAGATACGCAGTATTTT
TRBV19	TRBD1	TRBJ2-3	NA	CASSIDSLDRGATDTQYF	TGTGCCAGTAGTATAGATTCCTTGGACAGGGGAGCCACAGATACGCAGTATTTT
TRBV19	TRBD1	TRBJ1-6	few	CASRETGGLSLHF	TGTGCCAGTAGGGAGACAGGGGGCTTGTCCCTCCACTTT
TRBV5-1	TRBD1	TRBJ1-1	NA	CASSLVPTGENTEAFF	TGCGCCAGCAGCTTGGTCCCAACAGGGGAGAACACTGAAGCTTTCTTT
TRBV4-3	NA	TRBJ2-1	NA	CASSQDSFSYNEQFF	TGCGCCAGCAGCCAAGATTCTTTCTCTTACAATGAGCAGTTCTTC
TRBV6-5	NA	TRBJ2-5	NA	CASSRGSAYQETQYF	TGTGCCAGCAGTCGGGGTAGCGCCTACCAAGAGACCCAGTACTTC
TRBV29-1	NA	TRBJ1-5	NA	CSVGGDTIGNQPQHF	TGCAGCGTTGGGGGCGACACCATAGGCAATCAGCCCCAGCATTTT
TRBV7-2	TRBD2	TRBJ2-1	NA	CASSPRGLTSGGNNEQFF	TGTGCCAGCAGCCCACGGGGCCTAACTAGCGGGGGGAACAATGAGCAGTTCTTC
TRBV30	NA	TRBJ1-1	few	CAWRTVTEAFF	TGTGCCTGGAGAACGGTGACTGAAGCTTTCTTT
TRBV18	TRBD1	TRBJ1-2	NA	CASSLTGPPNYGYTF	TGTGCCAGCTCATTGACAGGGCCTCCTAACTATGGCTACACCTTC
TRBV7-2	TRBD1	TRBJ1-5	NA	CASSPQGGQAPQHF	TGTGCCAGCAGCCCGCAGGGGGGTCAGGCGCCCCAGCATTTT
TRBV7-6	NA	TRBJ2-1	NA	CASSLGTGGLPFF	TGTGCCAGCAGCTTAGGGACGGGGGGCCTGCCGTTCTTC
TRBV6-5	TRBD1	TRBJ1-6	NA	CASSNLDRGVNSPLHF	TGTGCCAGCAGTAACTTAGACAGGGGTGTTAATTCACCCCTCCACTTT
TRBV28	NA	TRBJ1-5	NA	CASSSVGAPYSNQPQHF	TGTGCCAGCAGTTCGGTCGGGGCTCCGTATAGCAATCAGCCCCAGCATTTT
TRBV4-2	TRBD2	TRBJ2-3	once	CASGGEATQYF	TGTGCCAGCGGGGGGGAAGCTACGCAGTATTTT
TRBV6-5	NA	TRBJ1-2	NA	CASSSTGANYGYTF	TGTGCCAGCAGCTCGACAGGAGCTAACTATGGCTACACCTTC
TRBV28	NA	TRBJ1-2	NA	CASSLQGLNYGYTF	TGTGCCAGCAGTTTACAGGGGCTTAACTATGGCTACACCTTC
TRBV6-6	NA	TRBJ1-6	NA	CASSAGNSPLHF	TGTGCCAGCAGCGCAGGGAATTCACCCCTCCACTTT
TRBV11-2	NA	TRBJ2-3	NA	CASTRTLRGDTQYF	TGTGCCAGCACCCGGACCCTTCGCGGGGATACGCAGTATTTT
TRBV7-2	TRBD2	TRBJ2-1	NA	CASSTPGGYNEQFF	TGTGCCAGCAGCACCCCGGGAGGTTACAATGAGCAGTTCTTC
TRBV28	NA	TRBJ2-4	NA	CASSTSPVASGAWYF	NA
TRBV28	NA	TRBJ1-5	NA	CASRSDSKYQPQHF	TGTGCCAGCAGATCGGACAGCAAGTATCAGCCCCAGCATTTT
TRBV6-8	NA	TRBJ2-5	NA	CAIPRGGGETQYF	TGTGCCATCCCCAGGGGGGGAGGGGAGACCCAGTACTTC
TRBV29-1	TRBD1	TRBJ2-3	once	CSVWTGLTDTQYF	TGCAGCGTTTGGACAGGGCTCACAGATACGCAGTATTTT
TRBV5-6	NA	TRBJ1-6	NA	CASSLGGTDSPLHF	TGTGCCAGCAGCTTGGGAGGGACGGATTCACCCCTCCACTTT